This TCR beta chain derives from a study of cytomegalovirus exposure and HLA in healthy donors (TCRdb year 2017). About the investigation overall: An earlier analysis of approximately 640 of the donors reported about 290 Gb of sequence data and some 120 million unique TCR beta sequences from around 200 million T cells. Because of strong linkage in the cohort, five DR-DQ haplotypes were treated as single units for association and clustering. The T cell repertoires of about 700 subjects were profiled by immunosequencing and related to cytomegalovirus serostatus. The study aimed to test whether signatures of past pathogen exposure could be identified by cataloging public T cell receptors. To predict cytomegalovirus infection status, the study combined high-throughput TCR immunosequencing, statistical association of individual TCRs with disease status, and machine learning. About 280 gigabases of sequencing data and 91 million or so unique TCR sequences made up an early release that covered several hundred HLA-typed donors. Among the roughly 430 genotyped donors, around 79% belonged to the genetic ancestry cluster associated with self-reported Caucasian donors. Genome-wide SNP genotypes for about three fifths of the roughly 670 donors were used in a later genetic analysis, which treated that subset as a discovery cohort. The number of typed donors differed by locus: about 620-640 for A, B, C, DRB1 and DQB1; 500 to 550 for DQA1; roughly 600 for DPA1; and 400 to 480 for DPB1. In an earlier analysis of a few hundred of the donors, high-throughput TCR beta sequencing was used to judge whether each TCR beta V gene segment behaved as functional or pseudogenic. To study patterns of TCR occurrence, a later analysis re-analyzed previously published TCR beta repertoires from around 700 donors and added high-resolution HLA genotyping. Along with the approximately 700-subject first cohort, a separate validation cohort of more than 90 different subjects was used. All discovery cohort repertoires had been generated on a single sequencing platform. Alongside the repertoire data, information on donor age, sex, ethnicity and CMV serostatus was compiled. Class I and class II HLA loci were covered by the typing at four-digit resolution. Among over 350 genotyped donors of the cohort, an average of 235,054 unique TCR beta nucleotide sequences were sequenced per donor, around 18% of them non-productive. Rather than drawing on any new phenotypic data, the later analysis identified candidate immune exposures from TCR beta sequences and the way those sequences occurred across donors. The study at large found these results: Across donors, most TCR sequences were observed very rarely, whereas some public TCRs were present in many individuals. In a later analysis, some 17,000 TCR beta sequences were associated with specific HLA alleles at a false discovery rate of 0.05. CMV serostatus was the only immune exposure information available for the cohort. This cohort had only TCR beta chains sequenced, and the lack of alpha or paired-chain data limited which features could be detected. A group of highly shared sequence variants was considered likely to be a technical artifact of the sequencing pipeline. Several of the top co-occurrence clusters appeared to be linked to parvovirus B19, influenza, CMV and Epstein-Barr virus, according to a later analysis. Cytomegalovirus status was reported to be diagnosed by the classifier with high specificity and sensitivity in both the original and validation cohorts. Linkage disequilibrium might explain the correlated functional status among segregating V segments, but an unknown experimental factor could not be excluded. Some IMGT-functional V segments, including TRBV6-2 and TRBV6-3, could not be told apart with the 87-base-pair reads, so those segments were excluded. The study listed approximately 150 TCR beta chains as associated with cytomegalovirus. According to a later genetic analysis, donors in an Asian-associated ancestry cluster had fewer N-insertions in productive TCRs than the approximately 630-donor mean. According to a later analysis, most CMV-associated TCR beta chains appeared to be HLA-restricted, and the HLA associations seemed to be driven largely by CMV exposure. A further reported finding was that TCR beta sequences accurately predicted the HLA-A and HLA-B alleles for most subjects in the first cohort. An earlier analysis of 587 of the donors showed that most TCR beta V segments appeared in productive rearrangements either about 87% or about 30% of the time, which broadly matched IMGT annotations. An association between a missense DCLRE1C variant and V-gene and J-gene trimming of TCR beta chains was found in a later genetic analysis and replicated in an independent cohort. In a later analysis, the rate of TCR association differed among HLA loci, with DRB1 alleles having the most associated TCRs and HLA-C alleles having the fewest. In vitro tests confirmed that three of the cytomegalovirus-associated TCR beta chains recognize cytomegalovirus antigens. Roughly uniform sequencing depth across donors was assumed in presence/absence analyses, although this assumption may not hold. The authors suggested that the approach could potentially be extended to other disease states and immunological phenotypes. Because counts were too low, roughly 16 rarely observed V segments, including chromosome 9 orphons, were excluded from the earlier analysis of 500 to 700 of the donors. Because HLA typing was missing for some donors at each locus, association tests included only the typed subset. In a later analysis, HLA-associated TCR beta chains showed more clonal expansion and lower generation probabilities than non-associated chains that were equally common. Strong co-occurrence of HLA alleles, especially DR and DQ, made assigning TCR associations to individual alleles difficult.

To prepare the library, the immunoSEQ multiplex PCR assay was applied. For the multiplex PCR, a mixture combining 60 forward primers for TCR Vbeta segments and 13 reverse primers for TCR Jbeta segments was used. Amplification of the CDR3 region of rearranged TCR beta genes was performed with a multiplex PCR assay on genomic DNA. On the Illumina HiSeq System, the amplified TCR beta libraries were sequenced as 87-base-pair reads. Per the original workflow: Across the 640 or so repertoires, a later analysis counted tens of millions of unique TCR beta chains, roughly 11 million of which were shared by at least two donors. Raw reads were error-corrected and collapsed into unique sequences with a nearest-neighbor algorithm that merged closely related sequences to remove PCR and sequencing errors. V, D and J gene segments were assigned by aligning CDR3 sequences to IMGT reference sequences. For a sequence to be retained, a match of at least six nucleotides was required to both a V gene segment and a J gene segment. Rearrangements were classified as productive when the CDR3 lacked stop codons and remained in frame with V and J, and all other rearrangements were classified as non-productive. CDR3 was defined according to IMGT convention as the region running from the second conserved V-encoded cysteine to the conserved J-encoded phenylalanine. The earlier analysis of 587 of the donors excluded sequences that lacked an unambiguous match to a single V gene segment. An earlier analysis of fewer than 750 of the donors classified V segments as functional when productive rearrangements were above 56.7% and as segregating when the standard deviation between donors was above 5%. A statistical classification framework was developed to diagnose cytomegalovirus status using the catalog of TCR beta chain sequences. In a later analysis, V and J genes were assigned by comparing TCR nucleotide sequences against IMGT/GENE-DB human TR gene sequences. The TCRdist pipeline was used in a later analysis to assign CDR3 sequences and most-parsimonious VDJ recombination scenarios. A later analysis defined each TCR beta chain by its CDR3 amino acid sequence plus V-gene family, and excluded reads lacking a unique V-gene family. In a later analysis, approximately 590 highly shared, low-generation-probability nucleotide sequences were removed to address suspected cross-contamination and a sequencing artifact. In a later analysis, a clonal expansion index was calculated for each public chain from normalized within-repertoire ranks of inferred template counts. Generation probabilities in a later analysis came from a VDJ recombination model fitted to out-of-frame rearrangements, and those results were checked against IGoR. In a later analysis, TCR-TCR, TCR-HLA and TCR-CMV co-occurrence was scored with hypergeometric tests, and a repertoire-size bias correction was applied to TCR pairs. A later analysis estimated false discovery rates by permuting HLA or CMV assignments 20 times. In a later analysis, co-occurring TCRs were grouped using DBSCAN, with TCRdist sequence similarity added in when clustering inside HLA-allele-positive subsets. Co-occurrence clustering excluded repertoires with fewer than 30,000 or more than 120,000 public chains, plus five with anomalous nucleotide sharing. This immuneACCESS table, as held by TCRdb, lists in-frame sequences with V and J called but not all clones. Of the missing ones, under half trace to an unresolved V gene in checked studies; the others have no known cause. The V and J calls and clone size are taken from that table; D and trimming were inferred from the DNA. The table for this sample lists roughly 97,000 clones; more than 75% of them were counted only once. Of the sample, around 5% is held by the ten largest clones.

Note on this clone: Its antigen has not been determined. No clone much larger than this one lies a single base away; base qualities are absent.

Reading from cysteine to phenylalanine, the CDR3 counts 13 amino acids. Of all the DNA, just the CDR3 is kept, 39 bases in frame from base 1. The germline V gene specifies SGHDT as CDR1 and YYEEEE as CDR2. V and J lose 7 bases and 2 bases, and a span of 12 bases separates them. The cohort was made up of roughly 670 healthy bone marrow donors. Cohort members were all nominally healthy when sampled, although unrecorded immune exposures were likely present. The donor was CMV seropositive and was included in the group of 250 to 300 seropositive cohort members. A peripheral blood sample was collected from each donor, and TCR beta sequencing was performed on peripheral blood mononuclear cells. The Qiagen DNeasy Blood Extraction Kit was used to extract genomic DNA from the blood cell samples.

Sequencing was done on a sample of PBMCs. The sequence is built from TRBV5-6 and TRBJ1-2, with the D gene uncertain. This sequence was found in a woman aged 18-29 years in good health and CMV-seropositive. The CDR3 region: CASHTSGNYGYTF. DNA sequence: TGTGCCAGCCACACTTCAGGCAACTATGGCTACACCTTC.